The 6 T cell receptor beta chains given below trace back to one sample, sequenced in a study of T-cell memory formation after mild COVID-19. One entry per CDR3 protein results from TCRdb running MiXCR on the 5' RACE reads. Of approximately 300,000 distinct CDR3 sequences listed, roughly 15% are singletons. Material for sequencing was PBMCs or a T cell subset sorted from them (not recorded which). The source is a man aged 18 to 35 who had mild COVID-19 (a few samples of this study predate the infection). Cell type and time point are not known.

The sample holds a few counts of this clonotype. The chain employs TRBV4-3 and TRBJ2-5, with a possible D match to TRBD2 (6 bases). The germline V and J ends were trimmed by 1 base and 5 bases, with 11 bases remaining between them. Germline assignment: CDR1 LGHNA and CDR2 YSLEER. CDR3 length equals 14 residues. For the CDR3, the DNA is TGCGCCAGCAGCCAAGGACTAGGAAGGGAGACCCAGTACTTC. Its protein is CASSQGLGRETQYF.

In this sample, this clonotype turned up many times. The V call is TRBV7-6, the J call TRBJ2-4; TRBD1 is a possible D gene (5 bases). V was shortened by 5 bases and J by 3 bases, with 14 bases between the two germline ends. The length of the CDR3 is 15 residues. The germline V gene encodes CDR1 SGHVS and CDR2 FNYEAQ. The CDR3 DNA reads TGTGCCAGCAGCCCCCTGGAAGGGGTCAAAAACATTCAGTACTTC. Its protein is CASSPLEGVKNIQYF.

This clonotype was counted a single time. This rearrangement joins TRBV3-1 to TRBJ2-7; 7 bases are shared with TRBD2. This CDR3 spans 15 amino acids. From germline, CDR1 is LGHDT and CDR2 YNNKEL (reference sequence). Germline trimming cut 4 bases from V and 1 base from J; bases unmatched to any gene: 7. The CDR3 sequence: CASSPRASGSYEQYF. The DNA for the CDR3 is TGTGCCAGCAGCCCCCGGGCTAGCGGTTCCTACGAGCAGTACTTC.

CDR3 DNA: TGTGCCAGCAGCTTAGCGCGAAGGGGTCAGCCCCAGCATTTT. Translated, it gives CASSLARRGQPQHF. This sequence joins TRBV7-8 and TRBJ1-5; a weak D match, TRBD1 (5 bases). This CDR3 spans 14 amino acids. Germline loops: CDR1 SGHVS, CDR2 FQNEAQ. Trimming left V 0 bases short and J 6 bases short, with 9 bases between. Filled out from reference TRBV7-8 and TRBJ1-5, the complete variable domain reads GAGVSQSPRYKVAKRGQDVALRCDPISGHVSLFWYQQALGQGPEFLTYFQNEAQLDKSGLPSDRFFAERPEGSVSTLKIQRTQQEDSAVYLCASSLARRGQPQHFGDGTRLSIL.

This chain links TRBV6-2 or TRBV6-3 with TRBJ2-7; 10 bases are shared with TRBD2. V lost 4 bases, J lost 6 bases, and 15 bases stayed unmatched. This CDR3 contains 17 residues. Germline loops: CDR1 MNHEY, CDR2 SVGEGT. CDR3 bases: TGTGCCAGCAGTTCCGAGGCTAGCGGGGGATTAACCAGCGAGCAGTACGTC. It is translated as CASSSEASGGLTSEQYV.

The genes are TRBV2 and TRBJ2-2, with D perhaps TRBD2 (5 bases). The germline CDR1 and CDR2 sequences are SNHLY and FYNNEI. The CDR3 has 14 residues. V was pared by 6 bases and J by 3 bases, with 11 bases between. The CDR3 spells CASRPPGYTGELFF. The DNA for the CDR3 is TGTGCCAGCAGGCCGCCGGGGTACACCGGGGAGCTGTTTTTT. Using reference TRBV2 and TRBJ2-2 for the parts outside the CDR3, the full variable domain is EPEVTQTPSHQVTQMGQEVILRCVPISNHLYFYWYRQILGQKVEFLVSFYNNEISEKSEIFDDQFSVERPDGSNFTLKIRSTKLEDSAMYFCASRPPGYTGELFFGEGSRLTVL.